This T cell receptor (beta chain) originates from a study of beta chain features in type 1 diabetes listed by TCRdb under 2018. Concerning the study at large: Mean age, gender distribution, total cell number and subset yield were not different between patients and healthy donors. A total of under 140,000,000 sorted cells were examined across all samples, and the number of cells per subset was strongly correlated with RNA yield. The study compared TCRB repertoires of sorted circulating CD4+ T cell subsets between recently diagnosed type 1 diabetes patients and matched healthy donors. Regulatory and stem cell-like memory subsets were obtained from only 8 patients and roughly 8 healthy donors, while naive and central memory subsets were obtained from all 30 or so donors.

Study-level results and caveats: PCR may preferentially amplify shorter templates, but because patient and control samples were amplified and corrected together, any resulting skew would affect both groups equally. HLA sub-analyses involved small numbers of individuals, so any influence of HLA type on TCRB rearrangement remained unresolved. A moderate but significant shortening of TCRB CDR3 length was observed in type 1 diabetes patients in all four CD4+ subsets. Because cDNA was sequenced instead of genomic DNA, highly expressing activated cells could be over-represented, though the groups showed no difference in activation or CD3 levels. At VDJ recombination sites, type 1 diabetes patients had fewer insertions and more deleted nucleotides, which implies abnormalities in thymic rearrangement. Naive, central memory and regulatory TCRB repertoires appeared to be more similar among patients than among healthy donors.

The sample holds a few counts of this clone. The clone's antigen remains unknown. No base quality information exists; no much larger clone differs at one position. The entire amount of isolated RNA was reverse transcribed using the High Capacity cDNA Reverse Transcription Kit, so the sequenced TCRB transcripts were expressed ones. Deep immunoSEQ sequencing was applied to naive, central memory and regulatory T cell samples, giving an average of about 3.4 million total reads per sample. Sorted cells were lysed in RLT buffer and RNA was extracted with DNase-treated RNeasy Micro or Mini kits, depending on cell number. Each cell subset was processed separately to prevent cross-contamination, with patient and healthy donor samples processed together. The immunoSEQ multiplex PCR was used to amplify TCRB sequences from cDNA, yielding 87-bp fragments that span the CDR3 region. The amplicons were sequenced using the Illumina HiSeq platform. Turning to the authors' computational methods: PCR bias was corrected computationally using synthetic template baselines, and reads within Hamming distance 2 were collapsed, with unmergeable singletons discarded. Reads were aligned to IMGT to assign V, D and J genes, CDR3 length, and insertions or deletions at six rearrangement sites. Within each subset, clonotype counts were normalized to sorted cell number, and only after that were true diversity and Gini coefficients computed with the tcR R package. The overlap coefficient, calculated on TCRB nucleotide sequences, was used to quantify repertoire sharing. TCRdb obtained this table from immuneACCESS and retained in-frame rearrangements with V and J assigned. These tables miss some clones; where compared with another copy, unresolved V genes account for less than half of the shortfall, and the remainder is unexplained. V, J and clone size derive from that table, while D and trimming were established from the DNA sequence. For this sample the table gives about 170,000 clones, of which almost 8% were detected only once. The top ten constitute around 0.5% of the sample.

Each donor gave one peripheral blood draw, roughly 0.12 L on average, collected into heparinised tubes. A BD FACSAria II was used to sort naive, central memory, regulatory and stem cell-like memory CD4+ T cells with a panel that included CD45RO, CCR7, CD25, CD127, CD95 and CD27. A purity above 98% was achieved for all sorted populations. PBMCs were isolated right away by Lymphoprep density gradient centrifugation and were stained directly, without culture. To minimize batch effects, samples were stained and sorted in pairs, one healthy donor with one patient per experiment. V is pruned by 3 bases and J by 2 bases, leaving 6 bases of the junction without a gene match. The germline V gene provides CDR1 MDHEN and CDR2 SYDVKM. There are 15 amino acids in the CDR3, from cysteine to phenylalanine inclusive. The kept DNA is CDR3 alone, 45 bases in frame from the first base.

The clonotype originates from a man between 18 and 29 years old with type 1 diabetes. The material sequenced was central memory CD4+ T cells from blood. Recombination linked TRBV28 to TRBJ2-5; TRBD2 fits 7 bases in the junction. The CDR3 protein: CASSFWGEGQETQYF. The DNA sequence is as follows: TGTGCCAGCAGTTTCTGGGGGGAGGGGCAAGAGACCCAGTACTTC.